One and the same sample provided the 28 T cell receptor beta chains below, sequenced in a study of cytomegalovirus exposure and HLA in healthy donors. PCR employed 60 Vbeta and 13 Jbeta primers. Profiled with immunoSEQ multiplex PCR; TCRdb holds only in-frame clones, not every one. Of 110,000 to 150,000 clones in the sample, under 90% were seen once. Material for sequencing was PBMCs. All receptors come from a man aged 35 to 55 in good health and CMV-seronegative.

The V call is TRBV5-5, the J call TRBJ1-5; a weak D match, TRBD1 (5 bases). The CDR3 runs to 14 residues. Trimming shortened V by 4 bases and J by 4 bases, and 12 bases separated the two germline ends. Looked up from germline, CDR1 is SGHKS and CDR2 is YYEKEE (reference sequence). CDR3 in amino acids: CASSLRRGNQPQHF. As DNA, the CDR3 is TGTGCCAGCAGCCTGCGCCGGGGGAATCAGCCCCAGCATTTT.

The chain recombines TRBV5-1 with TRBJ2-5; a weak D match, TRBD1 (5 bases). V gave up 3 bases and J gave up 1 base, with 10 bases separating them. CDR1 SGHRS and CDR2 YFSETQ come from the germline V gene. This CDR3 is built from 14 residues. CDR3 DNA: TGCGCCAGCAGCTCAGGACAAGCCCAAGAGACCCAGTACTTC. It is translated as CASSSGQAQETQYF.

The table lists this clone with a count of one. This chain connects TRBV5-5 to TRBJ2-5; D is possibly TRBD2 (6 bases). The V gene lost 3 bases and the J gene lost 4 bases, with 22 bases spanning the gap. The CDR3 has 17 residues. Germline CDR1 reads SGHKS; CDR2 reads YYEKEE (reference sequence). The CDR3 DNA reads TGTGCCAGCAGCTCCCCCCAAGCGGGCAGGGCCTCAGAGACCCAGTACTTC. Amino acid sequence: CASSSPQAGRASETQYF.

J is TRBJ1-2 and V is TRBV5-6, with a possible D match to TRBD1 (5 bases). This CDR3 comprises 12 residues. Per the germline V gene, CDR1 is SGHDT and CDR2 is YYEEEE. V lost 4 bases and J lost 6, with 10 bases in between. CDR3 residues: CASSLNRNGYTF. In DNA form, the CDR3 reads TGTGCCAGCAGCCTGAACAGGAATGGCTACACCTTC.

The V call is TRBV18, the J call TRBJ2-7, with TRBD1 matching 8 bases. Trimming at V came to 4 bases and at J to 3 bases, leaving 20 bases not matched to a gene. This CDR3 has 19 residues. From germline, CDR1 is KGHSH and CDR2 LQKENI. The CDR3 is CASSLRTGSTSRFGYEQYF. In nucleotides, the CDR3 is TGTGCCAGCTCACTCAGGACAGGGAGTACATCGAGGTTCGGCTACGAGCAGTACTTC.

This chain joins TRBV18 and TRBJ1-2; D might be TRBD1 (5 bases). Germline-derived CDR1 and CDR2 are KGHSH and LQKENI. Trimming stripped 6 bases from V and 7 bases from J, with 18 bases between. This CDR3 has 14 amino acids. As DNA, the CDR3 is TGTGCCAGCTCCCTGGGGCAGGCCGCGTTTGGCTACACCTTC. It translates to CASSLGQAAFGYTF.

In its sample, this clone was seen once. J is TRBJ2-2 and V is TRBV6-5; possibly TRBD1 for D (5 bases). V was trimmed by 1 base and J by 7 bases, leaving 10 bases between them. Germline CDR1 reads MNHEY; CDR2 reads SVGAGI. The CDR3 is made up of 14 amino acids. The CDR3 sequence is CASSYLSRDGELFF. The CDR3 DNA follows: TGTGCCAGCAGTTACTTGTCCAGGGACGGGGAGCTGTTTTTT.

The chain couples TRBV9 to TRBJ2-7, with TRBD2 identical over 8 bases. The CDR3 extends over 15 amino acids. CDR1 is SGDLS and CDR2 is YYNGEE in the germline V gene. The junction had 6 bases not matched to a gene; V was cut back by 1 base and J by 3 bases. As DNA, the CDR3 is TGTGCCAGCAGCGTATCTGCTAGCGGGTTCTACGAGCAGTACTTC. Its protein is CASSVSASGFYEQYF. The variable domain in full, completed from reference TRBV9 and TRBJ2-7, reads DSGVTQTPKHLITATGQRVTLRCSPRSGDLSVYWYQQSLDQGLQFLIQYYNGEERAKGNILERFSAQQFPDLHSELNLSSLELGDSALYFCASSVSASGFYEQYFGPGTRLTVT.

The chain recombines TRBV5-4 with TRBJ2-5; 9 positions agree with TRBD2. The CDR3 has 17 amino acids. Trimming cost V 0 bases and J 4 bases; bases outside gene matches: 10. Germline CDR1 reads SGHNT; CDR2 reads YYREEE (reference sequence). CDR3 bases: TGTGCCAGCAGCTTGGCCCTATTAGCGGGGGAGGTAGAGACCCAGTACTTC. Its protein is CASSLALLAGEVETQYF.

The V call is TRBV30, the J call TRBJ1-1; perhaps TRBD1 as D (5 bases). Trimming took 3 bases from V and 0 from J, leaving 20 bases between them. Germline loops: CDR1 GTSNPN, CDR2 SVGIG (reference sequence). The CDR3 covers 17 residues. CDR3 in DNA: TGTGCCTGGAGGGCGCAGGGAAACTATAGGATGAACACTGAAGCTTTCTTT. It codes for CAWRAQGNYRMNTEAFF.

The chain recombines TRBV11-2 with TRBJ2-1, with D perhaps TRBD2 (6 bases). Germline CDR1 is SGHAT and CDR2 is FQNNGV. The CDR3 extends over 15 amino acids. The ends were cut back, 5 bases at V and 4 bases at J, with 15 bases in the middle. CDR3 nucleotide sequence: TGTGCCAGCAGCCTACGAGCGGGTCCTTACAATGAGCAGTTCTTC. Translation: CASSLRAGPYNEQFF.

The sample holds a few counts of this clone. V and J are TRBV11-2 and TRBJ1-4; no clear D. Germline V gene sequence: CDR1 SGHAT, CDR2 FQNNGV. The length of the CDR3 is 14 residues. V lost 4 bases to trimming and J lost 2 bases, with 8 bases between them. The CDR3 sequence is CASSSDGTNEKLFF. The CDR3 nucleotides are TGTGCCAGCAGCTCAGACGGGACTAATGAAAAACTGTTTTTT.

The chain combines TRBV4-1 with TRBJ1-5; D call uncertain. Looked up from germline, CDR1 is MGHRA and CDR2 is YSYEKL. V gave up 0 bases and J gave up 6 bases, with 6 bases separating them. The length of the CDR3 is 13 residues. Here the CDR3 DNA reads TGCGCCAGCAGCCAAGATAACGGTCAGCCCCAGCATTTT. This gives the protein CASSQDNGQPQHF.

This rearrangement joins TRBV4-1 to TRBJ2-3, with D perhaps matching TRBD2 (5 bases). The germline CDR1 and CDR2 sequences are MGHRA and YSYEKL. V was shortened by 1 base and J by 0 bases, with 8 bases between the two germline ends. CDR3 length: 15 residues. CDR3 loop: CASSQVGVSTDTQYF. CDR3 sequence (DNA): TGCGCCAGCAGCCAAGTGGGAGTCAGCACAGATACGCAGTATTTT.

The chain carries TRBV10-3 and TRBJ2-7, with TRBD1 matching over 9 bases. In germline, CDR1 is ENHRY, CDR2 SYGVKD. Trimming cost V 6 bases and J 8 bases; bases outside gene matches: 14. The CDR3 runs 15 residues. The CDR3 loop is CAIRPHTGQGDQQYF. The CDR3 coding sequence is TGTGCCATCAGGCCCCACACGGGACAGGGTGATCAGCAGTACTTC.

This chain uses TRBV28 with TRBJ2-5; possible D gene TRBD2, 5 bases. This CDR3 is 12 amino acids long. V was clipped by 8 bases and J by 7 bases, with 14 bases between them. Germline lookup yields CDR1 MDHEN and CDR2 SYDVKM. CDR3 in DNA: TGTGCCAGCGGGTTACCTGGAGGGACCCAGTACTTC. Translated, it gives CASGLPGGTQYF.

The CDR3 sequence is CASSQDFREQFF. For the CDR3, the DNA is TGTGCCAGCAGCCAAGATTTCAGGGAGCAGTTCTTC. The rearrangement uses TRBV14 and TRBJ2-1; no definite D call. The CDR3 sequence is 12 residues long. Germline CDR1 reads SGHDN; CDR2 reads FVKESK. Trimming cost V 0 bases and J 10 bases, with 7 bases left between them.

The rearrangement uses TRBV7-9 and TRBJ1-2; D is ambiguous. The CDR3 is 15 residues long. CDR1 and CDR2 (germline): SEHNR, FQNEAQ (reference sequence). The ends were cut back, 5 bases at V and 5 bases at J, with 18 bases in the middle. CDR3 in amino acids: CASSARQVVWYGYTF. The CDR3 DNA reads TGTGCCAGCAGCGCCCGACAAGTGGTTTGGTATGGCTACACCTTC. The variable domain in full, with the rest retrieved from reference TRBV7-9 and TRBJ1-2, is DTGVSQNPRHKITKRGQNVTFRCDPISEHNRLYWYRQTLGQGPEFLTYFQNEAQLEKSRLLSDRFSAERPKGSFSTLEIQRTEQGDSAMYLCASSARQVVWYGYTFGSGTRLTVV.

This chain uses TRBV10-1 with TRBJ2-3; TRBD1 is a possible D gene (5 bases). This CDR3 is built from 13 residues. Trimming stripped 4 bases from V and 5 bases from J, with 10 bases between. The V gene's germline CDR1 is WNHNN and CDR2 SYGVQD (reference sequence). CDR3 loop: CASSARVGDTQYF. The CDR3 coding sequence is TGCGCCAGCAGTGCCAGGGTTGGAGATACGCAGTATTTT.

The table lists this clone with a few counts. The rearrangement joins TRBV30 to TRBJ1-2; the D is unclear. Germline CDR1 reads GTSNPN; CDR2 reads SVGIG (reference sequence). CDR3 length: 10 amino acids. V lost 8 bases, J lost 1 base, and 5 bases lay in between. The CDR3 region is CALLNYGYTF. For the CDR3, the DNA is TGTGCCCTCCTTAACTATGGCTACACCTTC.

The chain combines TRBV7-8 with TRBJ1-2; 7 nucleotides match TRBD1. J was trimmed by 2 bases and V by 3 bases; bases with no gene match: 3. Germline V gives CDR1 SGHVS, CDR2 FQNEAQ. CDR3 length equals 14 residues. CDR3 residues: CASSFRRGNYGYTF. For the CDR3, the DNA is TGTGCCAGCAGCTTTCGCAGGGGGAACTATGGCTACACCTTC.

The V gene is TRBV5-6, the J gene TRBJ1-6; TRBD1 matches 9 bases. Trimming removed 5 bases from V and 7 bases from J; junction bases left unmatched: 10. Germline CDR1 is SGHDT and CDR2 is YYEEEE. The length of the CDR3 is 16 residues. The CDR3 loop reads CASRRYRDRDNSPLHF. The CDR3 DNA reads as TGTGCCAGCAGACGGTACCGGGACAGGGACAATTCACCCCTCCACTTT. Full variable domain (rest looked up from reference TRBV5-6 and TRBJ1-6): DAGVTQSPTHLIKTRGQQVTLRCSPKSGHDTVSWYQQALGQGPQFIFQYYEEEERQRGNFPDRFSGHQFPNYSSELNVNALLLGDSALYLCASRRYRDRDNSPLHFGNGTRLTVT.

The table lists this clone with a few counts. This chain joins TRBV5-6 and TRBJ1-3; D call uncertain. The germline V gene has CDR1 SGHDT and CDR2 YYEEEE. CDR3 size: 15 residues. With 4 bases removed from V and 0 bases from J, the gap between germline ends came to 11 bases. This CDR3 reads CASSAAALSGNTIYF. The CDR3 DNA is TGTGCCAGCAGCGCCGCGGCGCTCTCTGGAAACACCATATATTTT.

V is TRBV12-5 and J is TRBJ2-3; 8 positions agree with TRBD2. Losses at the gene ends were 1 base for V and 2 bases for J; bases not matched to a gene: 8. Germline CDR1 and CDR2: LGHNT and FRNRAP. The length of the CDR3 is 17 residues. CDR3 residues: CASGLGPSGGLTDTQYF. DNA for the CDR3: TGTGCTAGTGGTTTGGGGCCCAGCGGGGGTCTCACAGATACGCAGTATTTT.

The V gene is TRBV6-5, the J gene TRBJ2-7, with a weak D call TRBD1 (6 bases). V lost 8 bases, J lost 6 bases, and 23 bases lay in between. CDR3 length: 15 amino acids. The germline V gene encodes CDR1 MNHEY and CDR2 SVGAGI. The CDR3 spells CASSRGQSIFAEQYF. The CDR3 DNA reads TGTGCCAGCTCGCGAGGACAGTCGATTTTCGCCGAGCAGTACTTC.

The count of this clone is one. The chain employs TRBV19 and TRBJ1-5; 8 bases are a match to TRBD1. The germline V gene encodes CDR1 LNHDA and CDR2 SQIVND (reference sequence). The length of the CDR3 is 16 residues. V lost 5 bases and J lost 7; bases outside the gene matches: 13. CDR3 region: CASSPRLGQGGQPQHF. DNA of the CDR3: TGTGCCAGTAGTCCACGGCTCGGACAGGGTGGCCAGCCCCAGCATTTT.

The V gene is TRBV18, the J gene TRBJ1-5, with 7 bases matching TRBD1. This CDR3 spans 15 amino acids. CDR1 and CDR2 (germline): KGHSH, LQKENI. The trim removed 3 bases at V and 3 bases at J, leaving 5 bases unmatched. The CDR3 sequence is CASSPDRAPNQPQHF. The CDR3, as DNA: TGTGCCAGCTCACCCGACAGGGCCCCCAATCAGCCCCAGCATTTT. Complete variable domain (other parts from reference TRBV18 and TRBJ1-5): NAGVMQNPRHLVRRRGQEARLRCSPMKGHSHVYWYRQLPEEGLKFMVYLQKENIIDESGMPKERFSAEFPKEGPSILRIQQVVRGDSAAYFCASSPDRAPNQPQHFGDGTRLSIL.

The chain couples TRBV27 to TRBJ1-1, with 7 positions matching TRBD1. Looked up from germline, CDR1 is MNHEY and CDR2 is SMNVEV (reference sequence). The CDR3 contains 15 residues. With V trimmed by 7 bases and J by 0 bases, 8 bases remained unmatched. CDR3 in DNA: TGTGCCAGCAATAGGGGGCAGACCATGAACACTGAAGCTTTCTTT. Translation: CASNRGQTMNTEAFF.